The TCR beta chain described here comes from a study of read filtering for tumor transcriptome and immune sequencing. Study-wide context: DNase treatment preceded whole-transcriptome library preparation. Regarding the study as a whole: Single-read clonotypes: about 83% of IR-seq clonotypes (about 4% of reads), almost 75% of RNA-seq clonotypes (roughly 49% of reads). The sorted CD138-negative fraction was a mixed bone marrow immune population, not purified T cells.

The library was built from about 400 ng RNA with molecular barcoded adaptors for alpha/delta and beta/gamma chains. TCRdb called the reads again in MiXCR, with one record for every CDR3 protein. Altogether more than 55,000 distinct CDR3 sequences are present, roughly 19% being singletons, with the ten largest covering roughly 11%. Bone marrow was sampled from every patient at the time of active disease. With 4 bases removed from V and 6 bases from J, the gap between germline ends came to 12 bases. This CDR3 has 14 residues. Germline V CDR1 and CDR2: KGHDR, SFDVKD. This clonotype is termed medium-sized. Antigen: not known.

The sequence derives from a donor older than 35 with multiple myeloma. Sequencing input: a population of CD138-negative cells sorted from bone marrow. The J gene is TRBJ2-1, the V gene TRBV24-1; D gene ambiguous. CDR3 bases: TGTGCCACCAGTGACCCTTCACGAGGCAATGAGCAGTTCTTC. Residues: CATSDPSRGNEQFF.